The clone carrying this T cell receptor beta chain was found once. These data are taken from a study of OX40 agonist ivuxolimab in advanced cancers. Using immunoSEQ multiplex PCR, the repertoire was profiled, and TCRdb retains in-frame clones only, with some absent. The sample includes some 89,000 clones, around 80% of them seen just once. The sequencing here drew on CD4+ or CD8+ T cells sorted from blood, taken in a trial of the OX40 agonist ivuxolimab. The receptor was isolated from an adult with an advanced solid tumor such as melanoma, head and neck, liver or kidney cancer.

In DNA form, the CDR3 reads TGCGCCAGCAGCTTGGCCAGTGGGACAGATACGCAGTATTTT. It yields the protein CASSLASGTDTQYF. The V gene is TRBV5-1, the J gene TRBJ2-3, with D uncertain. Trimming shortened V by 0 bases and J by 3 bases, and 8 bases separated the two germline ends. This CDR3 comprises 14 residues. The germline gives CDR1 SGHRS, CDR2 YFSETQ.